Shown below are 9 T cell receptor beta chains from a single sample sequenced in a study of cytotoxic CD8 clonotypes in ibrutinib-treated CLL. Measured with immunoSEQ multiplex PCR; TCRdb has only the in-frame clones, and not every one. The repertoire includes approximately 70,000 clones, about nine tenths of them detected once, and approximately 3.1% sits in the top ten. Sequencing was performed on PBMCs, taken after 12 months of ibrutinib treatment. These receptors were collected from a human donor with chronic lymphocytic leukemia.

The chain has TRBV4-1 and TRBJ2-7, with 7 positions matching TRBD1. This CDR3 is built from 14 residues. The germline V gene encodes CDR1 MGHRA and CDR2 YSYEKL. Trimming took 5 bases from V and 3 from J; bases not matched to a gene: 7. The CDR3 protein is CASSGQVTDYEQYF. The CDR3 DNA reads TGCGCCAGCAGCGGACAGGTGACAGACTACGAGCAGTACTTC.

This CDR3 reads CSAPGRGGYGYTF. CDR3 DNA: TGCAGCGCCCCCGGGCGGGGCGGGTATGGCTACACCTTC. This chain links TRBV29-1 with TRBJ1-2; TRBD1 might be the D (5 bases). V lost 7 bases, J lost 5 bases, and 17 bases lay in between. Germline-derived CDR1 and CDR2 are SQVTM and ANQGSEA. The CDR3 consists of 13 residues.

This rearrangement joins TRBV14 to TRBJ2-1; 11 bases map to TRBD2. Germline V gives CDR1 SGHDN, CDR2 FVKESK. CDR3 length equals 21 residues. J was trimmed by 4 bases and V by 1 base; bases with no gene match: 18. The CDR3 DNA follows: TGTGCCAGCAGCCAAGGGTATCAACTAGCGGGAGCCCGAACGCCTTACAATGAGCAGTTCTTC. Residues: CASSQGYQLAGARTPYNEQFF. Combining the CDR3 with reference TRBV14 and TRBJ2-1 gives the whole variable domain EAGVTQFPSHSVIEKGQTVTLRCDPISGHDNLYWYRRVMGKEIKFLLHFVKESKQDESGMPNNRFLAERTGGTYSTLKVQPAELEDSGVYFCASSQGYQLAGARTPYNEQFFGPGTRLTVL.

The V and J genes are TRBV18 and TRBJ1-2; D remains ambiguous. Trimming stripped 6 bases from V and 0 bases from J, with 17 bases between. Germline assignment: CDR1 KGHSH and CDR2 LQKENI. The CDR3 has 16 amino acids. This CDR3 is CASSPSVAETNYGYTF. DNA for the CDR3: TGTGCCAGCTCTCCCTCAGTGGCAGAAACTAACTATGGCTACACCTTC.

The CDR3 is CSVSDHRDAEAFF. The CDR3 DNA reads TGCAGCGTCTCTGACCACAGGGACGCTGAAGCTTTCTTT. This chain uses TRBV29-1 with TRBJ1-1, with TRBD1 as a possible D gene (6 bases). The V gene's germline CDR1 is SQVTM and CDR2 ANQGSEA. The CDR3 consists of 13 residues. V lost 6 bases to trimming and J lost 6 bases, with 17 bases between them.

The rearrangement links TRBV27 to TRBJ2-1; 14 nucleotides agree with TRBD2. The CDR3 is 16 amino acids. Germline-derived CDR1 and CDR2 are MNHEY and SMNVEV (reference sequence). Unmatched junction bases numbered 6, after V lost 4 bases and J lost 7 bases. CDR3 region: CASSYGLAGGGNEQFF. The CDR3 coding sequence is TGTGCCAGCAGTTATGGACTAGCGGGAGGAGGTAATGAGCAGTTCTTC.

The V call is TRBV5-1, the J call TRBJ2-2; the match to TRBD2 covers 7 bases. CDR1 is SGHRS, CDR2 YFSETQ, per germline. The CDR3 totals 17 residues. Trimming removed 4 bases from V and 7 bases from J; junction bases left unmatched: 16. The CDR3 sequence: CASSVLASGPWSGELFF. CDR3 coding DNA: TGCGCCAGCAGCGTGCTCGCTAGCGGCCCTTGGAGCGGGGAGCTGTTTTTT.

The J gene is TRBJ1-2, the V gene TRBV6-5; D may be TRBD1 (5 bases). The germline V gene has CDR1 MNHEY and CDR2 SVGAGI. This CDR3 region has 13 residues. Between the trimmed V and J ends, which lost 10 bases and 3 bases, there was a span of 15 bases. CDR3 region: CAIKRGWDYGYTF. The CDR3 DNA sequence: TGTGCCATCAAGAGGGGATGGGACTATGGCTACACCTTC.

The rearrangement links TRBV27 to TRBJ2-5; the D is unclear. CDR1 is MNHEY and CDR2 is SMNVEV in the germline V gene (reference sequence). V gave up 2 bases and J gave up 3 bases, with 7 bases separating them. The CDR3 is 13 residues long. CDR3 DNA sequence: TGTGCCAGCAGTTTAATCCTAGAAGAGACCCAGTACTTC. It specifies CASSLILEETQYF.